The 23 T cell receptor beta chains presented below share a single source sample, sequenced in a study of OX40 agonist ivuxolimab in advanced cancers. Generated by immunoSEQ multiplex PCR, the TCRdb table keeps only in-frame clones and is missing some. The sample holds just under 65,000 clones, about 90% seen once. The sample here was CD4+ or CD8+ T cells sorted from blood, taken in a trial of the OX40 agonist ivuxolimab. These receptors all stem from an adult with an advanced solid tumor such as melanoma, head and neck, liver or kidney cancer.

J is TRBJ1-2 and V is TRBV30, with D unresolved. This CDR3 is 11 amino acids long. Trimming left V 7 bases short and J 5 bases short, with 11 bases between. Germline V gene lookup returns CDR1 GTSNPN and CDR2 SVGIG (reference sequence). CDR3 sequence: CASDSAYGYTF. The CDR3 DNA is TGTGCCTCTGATTCGGCATATGGCTACACCTTC.

The chain has TRBV6-1 and TRBJ2-3, with D hard to call. Germline V gene lookup returns CDR1 MNHNS and CDR2 SASEGT. Trimming pared 2 bases from V and 5 bases from J, leaving 11 bases between. The CDR3 length is 14 residues. The DNA for the CDR3 is TGTGCCAGCAGTGAAAGGGTGTTCGGAGATACGCAGTATTTT. Amino acid sequence: CASSERVFGDTQYF.

The V and J genes are TRBV28 and TRBJ2-1; no clear D gene. CDR3 length: 14 residues. Germline V gene sequence: CDR1 MDHEN, CDR2 SYDVKM. The V gene lost 5 bases and the J gene lost 2 bases, with 10 bases spanning the gap. The CDR3 DNA reads as TGTGCCAGCAGTCGTTTTGGCGCCTACAATGAGCAGTTCTTC. Amino acids: CASSRFGAYNEQFF.

V gene TRBV28 combines with J gene TRBJ2-5; TRBD2 aligns across 7 bases. This CDR3 region has 14 residues. Germline CDR1 MDHEN, CDR2 SYDVKM. V lost 2 bases, J lost 5 bases, and 5 bases stayed unmatched. CDR3 nucleotides: TGTGCCAGCAGTTTAGGCGGGAGCGAGGAGACCCAGTACTTC. Amino acids: CASSLGGSEETQYF.

The genes are TRBV28 and TRBJ2-2; tentative D call: TRBD1 (5 bases). V gave up 2 bases and J gave up 2 bases, with 30 bases separating them. The CDR3 spans 22 residues. Germline V lookup: CDR1 MDHEN, CDR2 SYDVKM. The CDR3: CASSLPPELQGSWDHNTGELFF. The CDR3 DNA is TGTGCCAGCAGTTTACCCCCTGAGCTTCAGGGCTCTTGGGATCATAACACCGGGGAGCTGTTTTTT.

This rearrangement joins TRBV28 to TRBJ2-7, with D possibly matching TRBD1 (6 bases). Germline CDR1 reads MDHEN; CDR2 reads SYDVKM. CDR3 size: 14 residues. V lost 4 bases and J lost 5, with 15 bases in between. CDR3 residues: CASSSTGNVNEQYF. The CDR3 coding sequence is TGTGCCAGCAGTTCTACAGGGAATGTGAACGAGCAGTACTTC.

This clone was counted a few times. The V and J genes are TRBV30 and TRBJ1-1; weak D call: TRBD1 (6 bases). The ends were cut back, 8 bases at V and 0 bases at J, with 22 bases in the middle. This CDR3 spans 16 amino acids. Germline loops: CDR1 GTSNPN, CDR2 SVGIG (reference sequence). CDR3 residues: CAESTPTGTVNTEAFF. The CDR3 DNA is TGTGCCGAGAGTACCCCCACAGGGACCGTGAACACTGAAGCTTTCTTT.

This clone was counted a single time. This chain links TRBV27 with TRBJ1-5; D unclear. Trimming cost V 2 bases and J 0 bases, with 5 bases left between them. The CDR3 extends over 14 amino acids. Germline V CDR1 and CDR2: MNHEY, SMNVEV (reference sequence). Here the CDR3 reads CASSLGSSNQPQHF. In DNA, the CDR3 is TGTGCCAGCAGTTTAGGCTCTAGCAATCAGCCCCAGCATTTT.

V gene TRBV15 combines with J gene TRBJ2-1; no reliable D call. The CDR3 totals 17 residues. Trimming shortened V by 3 bases and J by 0 bases, and 15 bases separated the two germline ends. Germline V gene lookup returns CDR1 LNHNV and CDR2 YYDKDF (reference sequence). CDR3 nucleotide sequence: TGTGCCACCAGCAGGCCCTTTAGCCCTGGCTCCTACAATGAGCAGTTCTTC. Its translation: CATSRPFSPGSYNEQFF.

The chain is built from TRBV27 and TRBJ2-7; 8 bases align to TRBD1. V shed 5 bases and J 3 bases; nucleotides not matched to a gene: 21. The CDR3 spans 19 residues. In germline, CDR1 is MNHEY, CDR2 SMNVEV (reference sequence). CDR3 loop: CASSLRPGTGFGSLYEQYF. The DNA for the CDR3 is TGTGCCAGCAGTCTGCGTCCCGGGACAGGTTTCGGGAGTCTCTACGAGCAGTACTTC.

The gene calls are TRBV5-6 and TRBJ2-7, with 7 positions matching TRBD2. The J segment lost 2 bases and the V segment lost 4 bases, leaving 9 bases of the junction unmatched. Germline CDR1 and CDR2: SGHDT and YYEEEE. CDR3 length: 15 amino acids. CDR3 region: CASSHITGLPYEQYF. Here the CDR3 DNA reads TGTGCCAGCAGCCACATCACGGGACTACCCTACGAGCAGTACTTC.

The V gene is TRBV6-1, the J gene TRBJ1-2; the D is unclear. V lost 0 bases and J 4 bases, leaving 3 bases between the germline ends. The CDR3 has 12 residues. The germline gives CDR1 MNHNS, CDR2 SASEGT. The CDR3 protein is CASSEAGYGYTF. The CDR3 DNA reads as TGTGCCAGCAGTGAAGCTGGCTATGGCTACACCTTC.

The genes are TRBV5-1 and TRBJ1-1, with D possibly TRBD1 on 6 matching bases. With 0 bases removed from V and 1 base from J, the gap between germline ends came to 16 bases. Germline V gene data show CDR1 as SGHRS and CDR2 as YFSETQ. The CDR3 is 17 residues long. The CDR3, as DNA: TGCGCCAGCAGCTTGGAGGGCCTACAGGGTTGGAACACTGAAGCTTTCTTT. Translation gives CASSLEGLQGWNTEAFF.

This clone was seen just once. Here the CDR3 DNA reads TGTGCCAGCAGTGCTACGGGAGGAGGGGTGGGTACGCAGTATTTT. This translates into CASSATGGGVGTQYF. The chain carries TRBV9 and TRBJ2-3, with 7 bases fitting TRBD2. The trim removed 5 bases at V and 8 bases at J, leaving 14 bases unmatched. The CDR3 sequence is 15 residues long. Germline V CDR1 and CDR2: SGDLS, YYNGEE.

The chain employs TRBV5-1 and TRBJ1-2; a possible D gene is TRBD1 (6 bases). The CDR3 runs 14 residues. Germline-derived CDR1 and CDR2 are SGHRS and YFSETQ. V was shortened by 4 bases and J by 2 bases, with 12 bases between the two germline ends. The CDR3, as DNA: TGCGCCAGCAGCCCCAGCGGGGGCAACTATGGCTACACCTTC. Translation: CASSPSGGNYGYTF.

V is TRBV6-1 and J is TRBJ2-7; TRBD2 agrees at 10 bases. The CDR3 runs to 18 residues. The germline CDR1 and CDR2 sequences are MNHNS and SASEGT. The ends lost 4 bases at V and 2 bases at J; junction bases unmatched: 14. CDR3 bases: TGTGCCAGCAGTGCCCGCCGCCTGGCTAGCGGGAGACCCTACGAGCAGTACTTC. Its translation: CASSARRLASGRPYEQYF.

This clone was picked up a small number of times. The rearrangement links TRBV28 to TRBJ1-2; weak D call: TRBD1 (5 bases). The CDR3 spans 15 residues. The germline V gene encodes CDR1 MDHEN and CDR2 SYDVKM. The germline V and J ends were trimmed by 7 bases and 0 bases, with 15 bases remaining between them. CDR3 in amino acids: CASTPGPVSNYGYTF. CDR3 bases: TGTGCCAGCACTCCGGGGCCAGTGTCTAACTATGGCTACACCTTC.

The chain joins TRBV27 to TRBJ2-1, with 7 bases matching TRBD2. The CDR3 spans 17 residues. Germline V lookup: CDR1 MNHEY, CDR2 SMNVEV (reference sequence). The V gene end was trimmed by 6 bases and the J gene end by 2 bases; junction bases not matched to a gene: 13. CDR3 sequence reads: CASRRAWASGPYNEQFF. CDR3 nucleotide sequence: TGTGCCAGCAGGCGTGCCTGGGCTAGCGGACCCTACAATGAGCAGTTCTTC.

This rearrangement joins TRBV28 to TRBJ1-1; D not certain. With 5 bases removed from V and 4 bases from J, the gap between germline ends came to 20 bases. The CDR3 is made up of 16 amino acids. CDR1 and CDR2 (germline): MDHEN, SYDVKM. The CDR3 reads CASSPPVGLGVTEAFF. The CDR3 DNA sequence: TGTGCCAGCAGTCCTCCGGTGGGGTTGGGTGTCACTGAAGCTTTCTTT.

The chain has TRBV5-6 and TRBJ2-2; 14 nucleotides match TRBD2. The junction had 4 bases not matched to a gene; V was cut back by 2 bases and J by 4 bases. The CDR3 is made up of 17 amino acids. Germline V gene data show CDR1 as SGHDT and CDR2 as YYEEEE. CDR3 DNA: TGTGCCAGCAGCTTCGGAGGACTAGCGGGAGGCACCGGGGAGCTGTTTTTT. Protein sequence: CASSFGGLAGGTGELFF.

This chain joins TRBV19 and TRBJ2-1; 12 nucleotides agree with TRBD2. Germline lookup yields CDR1 LNHDA and CDR2 SQIVND (reference sequence). There are 18 residues in the CDR3. V was clipped by 3 bases and J by 0 bases; unmatched bases: 6. CDR3 in DNA: TGTGCCAGTAGTATGGGACTAGCGGGCAAAAGCTCCTACAATGAGCAGTTCTTC. Protein product: CASSMGLAGKSSYNEQFF.

This chain uses TRBV27 with TRBJ2-5; D remains ambiguous. The germline CDR1 and CDR2 sequences are MNHEY and SMNVEV (reference sequence). V lost 3 bases and J lost 6, with 17 bases in between. The CDR3 is made up of 15 amino acids. The CDR3 protein is CASSFGSGSGKTQYF. CDR3 nucleotide sequence: TGTGCCAGCAGTTTCGGGTCGGGTAGTGGGAAGACCCAGTACTTC.

This chain connects TRBV6-1 to TRBJ1-2; no firm D call. Germline CDR1 MNHNS, CDR2 SASEGT. The V end was cut by 6 bases, the J end by 5 bases, with 16 bases between. There are 14 residues in the CDR3. Here the CDR3 reads CASRTTQEVYGYTF. The CDR3 DNA reads TGTGCCAGCAGGACCACCCAGGAGGTTTATGGCTACACCTTC.